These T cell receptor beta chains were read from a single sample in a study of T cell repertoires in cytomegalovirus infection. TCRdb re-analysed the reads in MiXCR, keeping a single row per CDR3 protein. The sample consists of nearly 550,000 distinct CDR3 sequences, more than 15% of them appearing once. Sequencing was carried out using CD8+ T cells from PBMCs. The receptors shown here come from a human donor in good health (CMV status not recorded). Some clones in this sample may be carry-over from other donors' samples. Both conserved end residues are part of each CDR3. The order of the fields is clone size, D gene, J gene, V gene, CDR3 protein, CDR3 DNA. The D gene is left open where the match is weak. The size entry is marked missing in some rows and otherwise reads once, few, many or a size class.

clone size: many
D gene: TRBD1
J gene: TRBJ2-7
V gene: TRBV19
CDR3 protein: CASSPGTGGEQYF
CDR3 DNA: TGTGCCAGTAGTCCGGGGACAGGGGGCGAGCAGTACTTC

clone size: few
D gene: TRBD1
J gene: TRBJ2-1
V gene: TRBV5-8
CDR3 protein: CALPNRGNYNEQFF
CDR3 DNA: TGTGCCTTACCCAACAGGGGAAACTACAATGAGCAGTTCTTC

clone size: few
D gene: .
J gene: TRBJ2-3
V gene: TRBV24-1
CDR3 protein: CASQKGSTDTQYF
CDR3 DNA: TGTGCCTCCCAAAAGGGGAGCACAGATACGCAGTATTTT

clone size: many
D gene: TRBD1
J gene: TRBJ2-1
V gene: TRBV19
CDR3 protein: CASSTGGDEQFF
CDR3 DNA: TGTGCCAGTTCCACAGGGGGCGATGAGCAGTTCTTC

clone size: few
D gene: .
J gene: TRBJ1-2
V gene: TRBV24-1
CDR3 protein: CATSGGEAYGYTF
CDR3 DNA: TGTGCCACCAGTGGAGGGGAAGCGTATGGCTACACCTTC

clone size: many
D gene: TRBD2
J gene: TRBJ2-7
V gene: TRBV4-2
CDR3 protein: CASSQADTRTSVAYEQYF
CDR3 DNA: TGTGCCAGCAGCCAGGCAGACACTAGGACTAGCGTGGCCTACGAGCAGTACTTC

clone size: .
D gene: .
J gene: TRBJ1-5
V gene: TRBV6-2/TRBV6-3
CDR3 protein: CASGGKQPQHF
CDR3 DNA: TGTGCCAGCGGGGGGAAACAGCCCCAGCATTTT

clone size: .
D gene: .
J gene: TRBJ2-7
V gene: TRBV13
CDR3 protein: CASSLVKGGPAYEQYF
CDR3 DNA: TGTGCCAGCAGCTTAGTAAAGGGGGGTCCAGCATACGAGCAGTACTTC

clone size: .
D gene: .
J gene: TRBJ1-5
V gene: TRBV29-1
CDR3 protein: CSVIPPKGPSQPQHF
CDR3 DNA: TGCAGCGTTATTCCCCCCAAGGGCCCGAGCCAGCCCCAGCATTTT

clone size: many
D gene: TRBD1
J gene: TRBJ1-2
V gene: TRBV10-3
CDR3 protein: CAISAGTGIDYTF
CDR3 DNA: TGTGCCATCAGTGCCGGGACAGGGATTGACTACACCTTC

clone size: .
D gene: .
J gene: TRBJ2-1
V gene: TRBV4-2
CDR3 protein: CASSQETMTGLHNEQFF
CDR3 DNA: TGTGCCAGCAGCCAAGAGACCATGACGGGACTCCACAATGAGCAGTTCTTC

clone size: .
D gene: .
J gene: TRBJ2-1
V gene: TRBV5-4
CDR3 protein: CASSSGGEGVYTEQFF
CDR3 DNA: TGTGCCAGCAGTTCTGGGGGGGAGGGGGTCTACACTGAGCAGTTCTTC

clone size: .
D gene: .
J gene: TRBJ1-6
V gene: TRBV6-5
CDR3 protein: CASSYNRDGAPLHF
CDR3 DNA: TGTGCCAGCAGTTACAACAGGGATGGTGCACCCCTCCACTTT

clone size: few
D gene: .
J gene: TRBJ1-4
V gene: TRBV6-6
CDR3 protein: CASSSEKLFF
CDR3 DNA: TGTGCCAGCAGCTCTGAAAAACTGTTTTTT

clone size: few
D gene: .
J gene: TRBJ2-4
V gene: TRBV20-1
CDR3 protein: CSATGTTKNIQYF
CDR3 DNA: TGCAGCGCAACAGGGACCACCAAAAACATTCAGTACTTC

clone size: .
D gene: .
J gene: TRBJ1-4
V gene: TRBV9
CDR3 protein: CASSGWENEKLFF
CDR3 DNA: TGTGCCAGCAGCGGGTGGGAAAATGAAAAACTGTTTTTT

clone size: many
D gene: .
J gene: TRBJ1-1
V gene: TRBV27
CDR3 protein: CASSSGTPELNTEAFF
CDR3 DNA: TGTGCCAGCAGTTCGGGGACACCGGAACTGAACACTGAAGCTTTCTTT